This T cell receptor beta chain was identified during a study of OX40 agonist ivuxolimab in advanced cancers. Background for the entire study: Ivuxolimab was an agonistic, fully human IgG2 monoclonal antibody directed against OX40 (CD134), a costimulatory receptor. Intravenous ivuxolimab was administered to patients every 2 weeks at six dose levels: 0.01, 0.1, 0.3, 1.5, 3 and 10 mg/kg. Of the 50 to 55 dose-escalation patients, hepatocellular carcinoma was present in about 19, melanoma in around 15, renal cell carcinoma in 9 and head and neck cancer in 9. In the dose-escalation cohort, 75% to 90% of patients were male, and the mean age was around 65 years with a range of about 20 to 80. Prior anti-PD-1, anti-PD-L1 or anti-CTLA-4 therapy was permitted, and less than 45% of dose-escalation patients had received checkpoint inhibitors. Partial responses occurred in three dose-escalation patients: two with cutaneous melanoma and one with hepatocellular carcinoma. The purpose of peripheral TCRbeta sequencing was to test whether ivuxolimab changed TCR sequence diversity and led to clonal T-cell expansion. The paper describes the monotherapy dose-escalation part (N ≈ 49 patients) of the phase I trial of ivuxolimab.

The trial excluded patients who had a history of autoimmune disease or were on systemic immunosuppression. Peripheral blood for TCR sequencing was collected from all dose cohorts at baseline, on cycle 4 day 1, and on cycle 7 day 1. Samples came from an open-label, multicenter, first-in-human phase I dose-escalation trial of ivuxolimab. Adults with locally advanced or metastatic melanoma, renal cell, hepatocellular, or head and neck squamous cell carcinoma were enrolled in the trial. Before TCR sequencing, CD4+ T cells and CD8+ T cells were sorted from peripheral blood as separate populations. CDR1 MRHNA and CDR2 SNTAGT were looked up in the germline V gene. Spanning cysteine to phenylalanine, the CDR3 consists of 14 amino acids. Kept here is only the CDR3 DNA, which spans 42 bases and is read in frame from base 1. V trim: 3 bases; J trim: 4 bases; unmatched bases: 5. Of note for this clone: This clone's antigen is unknown. It has no much larger one-base neighbor in the sample; base qualities were not kept.

What the study reported, not specific to this receptor: Low levels of normalized T-cell clonal expansion were also seen in some patients who did not respond. At doses of 0.1 to 3.0 mg/kg, clonal expansion of both CD4+ and CD8+ blood T cells was observed from baseline to week 6. The antigen specificity of the clonally expanded peripheral T cells was not determined. In the 0.1-3.0 mg/kg groups, partial responders had among the lowest normalized peripheral clonal expansion, particularly in CD8+ T cells. After ivuxolimab, expanded clones were on average more numerous among CD8+ T cells than among CD4+ T cells.

For sequencing of the TCRbeta CDR3 region, genomic DNA was extracted from the sorted cells. The immunoSEQ Assay was used to sequence the TCRbeta CDR3 regions. In its TCRdb copy, this immuneACCESS table keeps in-frame sequences only and misses some clones. Where compared with another copy, unresolved V genes explain less than half of these, and the others have no known cause. This sample has 55,000 to 75,000 clones in its table, and roughly nine tenths of those were observed once. Around 2% of the sample rests with the top ten. The receptor was derived from an adult with an advanced solid tumor such as melanoma, head and neck, liver or kidney cancer. This receptor chain uses TRBV6-4 and TRBJ1-1; the central 7 bases match TRBD1. The material sequenced was CD4+ or CD8+ T cells sorted from blood, taken in a trial of the OX40 agonist ivuxolimab. In nucleotide form, the sequence is TGTGCCAGCAGTGAAGCGACAGGGTTCACTGAAGCTTTCTTT. Translation gives CASSEATGFTEAFF.